This TCR beta chain emerged from a study of cytomegalovirus exposure and HLA in healthy donors. Study-wide results and limits: Researchers reported in a later analysis that a missense DCLRE1C variant was tied to TCR beta V- and J-gene trimming. CMV serostatus alone was available as immune exposure information. Looking again later, the authors saw that most CMV-associated TCR beta chains seemed HLA-restricted. Later analysis placed DRB1 highest and HLA-C lowest in TCR association rates, which differed by HLA locus.

In regard to this clone: Antigen unknown.

It was with 60 Vbeta and 13 Jbeta primers that the PCR ran. Generated by immunoSEQ multiplex PCR, the TCRdb table keeps only in-frame clones and is missing some. Of approximately 250,000 clones listed, about 77% are singletons. V gave up 0 bases and J gave up 2 bases, with 6 bases separating them. The CDR3 is 14 amino acids. Germline V CDR1 and CDR2: SGHDT, YYEEEE. The TCR sequence derives from a boy between 10 and 17 years old in good health and CMV-seronegative. This sequence joins TRBV5-6 and TRBJ2-1; D is unclear. Sequencing was carried out using PBMCs. CDR3 residues: CASSLELAYNEQFF. The CDR3, as DNA: TGTGCCAGCAGCTTGGAGCTAGCCTACAATGAGCAGTTCTTC. The full variable domain, in which reference TRBV5-6 and TRBJ2-1 provide the parts outside the CDR3, is DAGVTQSPTHLIKTRGQQVTLRCSPKSGHDTVSWYQQALGQGPQFIFQYYEEEERQRGNFPDRFSGHQFPNYSSELNVNALLLGDSALYLCASSLELAYNEQFFGPGTRLTVL.